Presented here are 27 T cell receptor beta chains from one specimen sequenced in a study of metastatic and nonmetastatic thyroid tumors. All patients were untreated before thyroid surgery. Through MiXCR, TCRdb re-clonotyped the PCR reads. The sample shows fewer than 45,000 clones, around an eighth of them seen only once. Input material: blood. The receptors originated from a female donor with papillary thyroid cancer or a benign thyroid nodule (not recorded which). Some clones in this sample may be carry-over from other donors' samples.

This clone was detected many times. CDR3 sequence reads: CASTPPGRGTGELFF. The CDR3 bases are TGTGCCAGCACCCCTCCCGGACGCGGCACCGGGGAGCTGTTTTTT. This sequence joins TRBV6-1 and TRBJ2-2, with D hard to call. Looked up from germline, CDR1 is MNHNS and CDR2 is SASEGT. Trimming removed 7 bases from V and 4 bases from J, with 16 bases in between. This CDR3 comprises 15 residues.

The sample holds many counts of this clone. The DNA for the CDR3 is TGTGCCAGTAGTATGAGACTAGCGGGGGCAGAGACCCAGTACTTC. Protein sequence: CASSMRLAGAETQYF. J is TRBJ2-5 and V is TRBV19, with TRBD2 matching 12 bases. Germline CDR1 reads LNHDA; CDR2 reads SQIVND (reference sequence). V was clipped by 3 bases and J by 4 bases; unmatched bases: 3. The CDR3 totals 15 residues. Full variable domain (outside the CDR3, taken from reference TRBV19 and TRBJ2-5): DGGITQSPKYLFRKEGQNVTLSCEQNLNHDAMYWYRQDPGQGLRLIYYSQIVNDFQKGDIAEGYSVSREKKESFPLTVTSAQKNPTAFYLCASSMRLAGAETQYFGPGTRLLVL.

This clone was recorded many times. The chain is built from TRBV5-1 and TRBJ1-3; no clear D gene. The CDR3 covers 16 residues. Trimming shortened V by 0 bases and J by 1 base, and 11 bases separated the two germline ends. Germline V lookup: CDR1 SGHRS, CDR2 YFSETQ. Here the CDR3 reads CASSLGLGKSGNTIYF. CDR3 sequence (DNA): TGCGCCAGCAGCTTGGGTCTGGGTAAATCTGGAAACACCATATATTTT.

This clone was counted at least ten times. The chain employs TRBV9 and TRBJ2-1, with 7 bases aligning to TRBD1. With 3 bases clipped from V and 5 bases from J, the junction kept 8 bases outside the gene matches. The CDR3 runs 15 residues. The germline CDR1 and CDR2 sequences are SGDLS and YYNGEE. CDR3 region: CASSDPGQTDNEQFF. CDR3 in DNA: TGTGCCAGCAGCGATCCGGGACAGACCGACAATGAGCAGTTCTTC.

There are many counts of this clone. This sequence joins TRBV9 and TRBJ2-1; 14 bases align to TRBD2. Germline loops: CDR1 SGDLS, CDR2 YYNGEE. The CDR3 has 17 residues. V gave up 6 bases and J gave up 2 bases; unmatched junction bases: 7. DNA for the CDR3: TGTGCCAGCATGGGACTAGCGGGAGAGGGAACCTACAATGAGCAGTTCTTC. Its protein product is CASMGLAGEGTYNEQFF.

This clone has a count of ten or more. The V gene is TRBV24-1, the J gene TRBJ1-4, with TRBD1 matching over 10 bases. Germline CDR1 is KGHDR and CDR2 is SFDVKD. Trimming removed 4 bases from V and 7 bases from J; junction bases left unmatched: 5. The CDR3 covers 15 residues. The CDR3 spells CATSDPTGGTEKLFF. The DNA of the CDR3 is TGTGCCACCAGTGACCCGACAGGGGGCACTGAAAAACTGTTTTTT.

This clone was observed many times. The V and J genes are TRBV4-2 and TRBJ2-3, with 8 positions matching TRBD2. CDR3 length: 17 residues. Germline V gene lookup returns CDR1 LGHNA and CDR2 YNFKEQ. Germline trimming cut 4 bases from V and 5 bases from J; bases unmatched to any gene: 14. Here the CDR3 reads CASSPDLGSGAVDTQYF. CDR3 nucleotides: TGTGCCAGCAGCCCCGATTTGGGTAGCGGGGCAGTAGATACGCAGTATTTT.

This clone was seen only a few times. A clone one base away is much larger, so this may be a read error. The V call is TRBV7-9, the J call TRBJ1-1; D gene uncertain. The V end was cut by 1 base, the J end by 9 bases, with 18 bases between. This CDR3 is 15 amino acids long. Germline V lookup: CDR1 SEHNR, CDR2 FQNEAQ (reference sequence). The CDR3 DNA sequence: TGTGCCAGCAGCTTAGGTTCGGTTCAGGTGGCTAAAGCTTTCTTT. It translates to CASSLGSVQVAKAFF.

Concerning this clone itself: The same CDR3 also results from other DNA sequences found in this sample. This chain links TRBV28 with TRBJ2-2, with a possible D match to TRBD1 (5 bases). This CDR3 comprises 15 residues. Germline V gene data show CDR1 as MDHEN and CDR2 as SYDVKM. Trimming removed 4 bases at V and 7 bases at J, with 16 bases between. The CDR3 sequence: CASSSHQGGGGELFF. Here the CDR3 DNA reads TGTGCCAGCAGTTCCCACCAGGGTGGTGGCGGGGAGCTGTTTTTT. The entire variable domain, with the rest obtained from reference TRBV28 and TRBJ2-2, is as follows: DVKVTQSSRYLVKRTGEKVFLECVQDMDHENMFWYRQDPGLGLRLIYFSYDVKMKEKGDIPEGYSVSREKKERFSLILESASTNQTSMYLCASSSHQGGGGELFFGEGSRLTVL.

This clone was detected a few times. This rearrangement joins TRBV6-1 to TRBJ2-7; 11 nucleotides line up with TRBD2. This CDR3 is 14 amino acids long. Germline trimming cut 6 bases from V and 4 bases from J; bases unmatched to any gene: 5. In germline, CDR1 is MNHNS, CDR2 SASEGT. This CDR3 reads CASRLAGELYEQYF. The CDR3 nucleotides are TGTGCCAGCAGACTAGCGGGAGAGCTTTACGAGCAGTACTTC.

This clone was seen ten or more times. The CDR3 DNA follows: TGTGCCAGCAGCCCGGGACGGCTTAATGAAAAACTGTTTTTT. Its translation: CASSPGRLNEKLFF. The chain employs TRBV11-2 and TRBJ1-4; perhaps TRBD1 as D (5 bases). The V end lost 5 bases, the J end lost 4 bases, and 11 bases lay between the germline ends. The germline gives CDR1 SGHAT, CDR2 FQNNGV. This CDR3 spans 14 amino acids.

Worth noting for this clone: The junction departs from the called germline gene at one end, perhaps through a read error. The chain combines TRBV15 with TRBJ1-4; 9 nucleotides align to TRBD1. CDR1 is LNHNV, CDR2 YYDKDF, per germline (reference sequence). This CDR3 region has 17 residues. The CDR3 is CATSRHRQGVFREKLFF. The CDR3 nucleotides are TGTGCTACCAGCAGACATCGACAGGGGGTGTTCAGAGAAAAACTGTTTTTT.

This chain links TRBV5-4 with TRBJ2-7; TRBD1 matches at 8 bases. Germline loops: CDR1 SGHNT, CDR2 YYREEE (reference sequence). V lost 3 bases and J lost 4; bases outside the gene matches: 6. The CDR3 spans 14 residues. The CDR3 reads CASSSGTGWYEQYF. Here the CDR3 DNA reads TGTGCCAGCAGCTCCGGGACAGGATGGTACGAGCAGTACTTC. The variable domain in full, completed from reference TRBV5-4 and TRBJ2-7, reads ETGVTQSPTHLIKTRGQQVTLRCSSQSGHNTVSWYQQALGQGPQFIFQYYREEENGRGNFPPRFSGLQFPNYSSELNVNALELDDSALYLCASSSGTGWYEQYFGPGTRLTVT.

This chain connects TRBV30 to TRBJ2-3; D unclear. Germline loops: CDR1 GTSNPN, CDR2 SVGIG (reference sequence). The CDR3 is 13 residues long. Trimming cost V 0 bases and J 0 bases, with 4 bases left between them. The CDR3 region has the DNA TGTGCCTGGAGTGTACGCAGCACAGATACGCAGTATTTT. It specifies CAWSVRSTDTQYF.

This clone was observed at least ten times. The V and J genes are TRBV28 and TRBJ1-1, with D possibly matching TRBD1 (5 bases). CDR1 MDHEN and CDR2 SYDVKM come from the germline V gene. V was clipped by 2 bases and J by 0 bases, with 16 bases between them. The CDR3 is 17 residues long. The CDR3, as DNA: TGTGCCAGCAGTTTAACCCTCGACAGACCATTGAACACTGAAGCTTTCTTT. Its protein product is CASSLTLDRPLNTEAFF.

This chain uses TRBV20-1 with TRBJ2-3; maybe TRBD2 (5 bases). The V end lost 6 bases, the J end lost 0 bases, and 13 bases lay between the germline ends. There are 14 residues in the CDR3. The germline gives CDR1 DFQATT, CDR2 SNEGSKA (reference sequence). The CDR3 region has the DNA TGCAGTGCCCCCGCCCGGGGAAGCACAGATACGCAGTATTTT. The encoded protein is CSAPARGSTDTQYF.

This clone was picked up many times. This chain connects TRBV9 to TRBJ2-1; D might be TRBD2 (5 bases). CDR3 size: 16 residues. Germline lookup yields CDR1 SGDLS and CDR2 YYNGEE. V lost 0 bases and J 6 bases, leaving 16 bases between the germline ends. CDR3: CASSVESAGSRNEQFF. CDR3 in DNA: TGTGCCAGCAGCGTAGAATCTGCGGGTTCGCGCAATGAGCAGTTCTTC.

This clone occurred many times. J is TRBJ1-6 and V is TRBV15, with no clear D. V was trimmed by 0 bases and J by 6 bases, leaving 9 bases between them. Germline-derived CDR1 and CDR2 are LNHNV and YYDKDF (reference sequence). CDR3 length equals 15 residues. The CDR3 region has the DNA TGTGCCACCAGCAGAGATAACGCGGGTAATTCACCCCTCCACTTT. It encodes CATSRDNAGNSPLHF.

In this sample, this clone turned up many times. V is TRBV28 and J is TRBJ2-1; 10 positions agree with TRBD1. CDR1 is MDHEN, CDR2 SYDVKM, per germline. J gave up 9 bases and V 5 bases, and 13 bases lay outside the gene matches. The CDR3 sequence is 16 residues long. CDR3 protein: CASSPRVGTGDPEQFF. The CDR3 DNA is TGTGCCAGCAGTCCCCGAGTGGGGACAGGGGACCCTGAGCAGTTCTTC.

This clone was seen many times. The rearrangement joins TRBV27 to TRBJ2-4; no reliable D call. The V end was cut by 0 bases, the J end by 11 bases, with 11 bases between. The germline V gene encodes CDR1 MNHEY and CDR2 SMNVEV (reference sequence). The CDR3 has 13 amino acids. CDR3 coding DNA: TGTGCCAGCAGTTTATCTACGGACGCTGTTCAGTACTTC. This translates into CASSLSTDAVQYF.

The table lists this clone with many counts. The V and J genes are TRBV27 and TRBJ2-7; D unresolved. The CDR3 contains 14 residues. V lost 2 bases and J 3 bases, leaving 11 bases between the germline ends. The germline V gene encodes CDR1 MNHEY and CDR2 SMNVEV (reference sequence). The CDR3 spells CASSLGGFYYEQYF. The CDR3 DNA reads TGTGCCAGCAGTTTAGGCGGATTTTACTACGAGCAGTACTTC.

This clone was detected ten times or more. One base away lies a much larger clone, so this may be a sequencing read error. The chain links TRBV2 to TRBJ2-2; D gene uncertain. The CDR3 totals 15 residues. Per the germline V gene, CDR1 is SNHLY and CDR2 is FYNNEI. The V and J ends lost 6 bases and 0 bases respectively, with 11 bases between them. The DNA of the CDR3 is TGTGCCAGCAGATGGCATAATCCGAACACCGGGGAGCTGTTTTTT. It specifies CASRWHNPNTGELFF.

Of note for this clone: The junction does not match germline at one end; this may be a read error. The chain uses TRBV20-1 and TRBJ2-4; no clear D gene. Germline assignment: CDR1 DFQATT and CDR2 SNEGSKA (reference sequence). This CDR3 spans 13 amino acids. CDR3 loop: CSAIRADENIRYF. CDR3 bases: TGCAGTGCTATAAGAGCAGACGAAAACATTCGGTACTTC.

About this clone: Given a much more abundant clone one base away, this may be a read error. The limits of the CDR3 on the DNA are not certain, so only TCRdb's listed CDR3 is given. The genes are TRBV14 and TRBJ1-4; the D segment call TRBD1 is taken from the table without a DNA check. The CDR3 contains 15 residues when both ends are counted. CDR1 and CDR2 (germline): SGHDN, FVKESK. The CDR3 protein is CASSQVGQGARGMFF.

This clone was observed a single time. A much larger clone differs from this one at a single base, so this may be a read error. The rearrangement joins TRBV5-1 to TRBJ2-4, with D possibly being TRBD1 (7 bases). Germline-derived CDR1 and CDR2 are SGHRS and YFSETQ. The CDR3 spans 16 residues. The CDR3 DNA is TGCGCCAGCAGAACAGGGGACGTTGGACTACAAAAAATTCAGTACTTC. Amino acid sequence: CASRTGDVGLQKIQYF. Filled out from reference TRBV5-1 and TRBJ2-4, the complete variable domain reads KAGVTQTPRYLIKTRGQQVTLSCSPISGHRSVSWYQQTPGQGLQFLFEYFSETQRNKGNFPGRFSGRQFSNSRSEMNVSTLELGDSALYLCASRTGDVGLQKIQYFGAGTRLSVL.

This clone has a count of ten or more. The chain recombines TRBV10-3 with TRBJ1-3; D is possibly TRBD1 (5 bases). Trimming left V 2 bases short and J 2 bases short, with 13 bases between. Germline V gene lookup returns CDR1 ENHRY and CDR2 SYGVKD. There are 16 residues in the CDR3. CDR3 amino acids: CAISEGAGWTGNTIYF. The CDR3 region has the DNA TGTGCCATCAGTGAGGGGGCAGGATGGACTGGAAACACCATATATTTT.

This clone was counted at least ten times. This chain uses TRBV3-1 with TRBJ1-2; no clear D gene. Trimming stripped 2 bases from V and 4 bases from J, with 5 bases between. The CDR3 spans 12 residues. Germline values: CDR1 LGHDT, CDR2 YNNKEL (reference sequence). The CDR3 coding sequence is TGTGCCAGCAGCCAAACGATCTATGGCTACACCTTC. Residues: CASSQTIYGYTF.